These 24 T cell receptor beta chains were all obtained from the same sample, sequenced in a study of human T cells and chemical hapten exposure. TCRdb analysed the RACE reads with MiXCR anew, one entry per CDR3 protein. Of some 350,000 distinct CDR3 sequences in the sample, around 6% were seen once. Time point reported: patch test 2, 6 weeks after DPC sensitization. Treatment of the sample: therapeutic diphenylcyclopropenone sensitization with weekly scalp DPC. The sample here was whole blood, taken in connection with sensitization to the hapten diphenylcyclopropenone (DPC). The receptors originated from a woman aged 18-29 years with alopecia areata. Some clones in this sample may be carry-over from other donors' samples.

This clonotype turned up a few times. The V call is TRBV12-3 or TRBV12-4, the J call TRBJ1-5, with D unresolved. The CDR3 extends over 13 amino acids. Trimming pared 4 bases from V and 10 bases from J, leaving 14 bases between. CDR3 residues: CASSSDGLNPQHF. The CDR3 nucleotides read TGTGCCAGCAGTTCCGACGGGCTAAACCCCCAGCATTTT.

This clonotype was detected ten times or more. The V gene is TRBV20-1, the J gene TRBJ1-1; tentative D call: TRBD1 (5 bases). Germline CDR1 DFQATT, CDR2 SNEGSKA (reference sequence). The CDR3 is 12 residues long. The V and J ends lost 5 bases and 4 bases respectively, with 11 bases between them. In nucleotides, the CDR3 is TGCAGTGCTGGAAGTAGGGGCACTGAAGCTTTCTTT. Its translation: CSAGSRGTEAFF.

This clonotype was seen ten or more times. The chain is built from TRBV7-3 and TRBJ1-2, with D tentatively TRBD1 (5 bases). The ends were cut back, 3 bases at V and 2 bases at J, with 7 bases in the middle. The length of the CDR3 is 13 residues. The germline V gene has CDR1 SGHTA and CDR2 FQGTGA. CDR3 loop: CASSFEGNYGYTF. The CDR3 DNA reads as TGTGCCAGCAGCTTTGAGGGGAACTATGGCTACACCTTC. The full variable domain, with the rest looked up from reference TRBV7-3 and TRBJ1-2, is GAGVSQTPSNKVTEKGKYVELRCDPISGHTALYWYRQSLGQGPEFLIYFQGTGAADDSGLPNDRFFAVRPEGSVSTLKIQRTERGDSAVYLCASSFEGNYGYTFGSGTRLTVV.

This chain connects TRBV6-5 to TRBJ1-1; 8 bases are shared with TRBD1. CDR1 and CDR2 from the germline V gene are MNHEY and SVGAGI. The CDR3 runs 13 residues. V shed 6 bases, J shed 4 bases, and the junction held 4 bases outside the gene matches. The DNA for the CDR3 is TGTGCCAGCAGGGACAGGGATGGCACTGAAGCTTTCTTT. This sequence encodes CASRDRDGTEAFF.

The chain couples TRBV3-1 to TRBJ2-5, with 8 bases identical to TRBD1. From germline, CDR1 is LGHDT and CDR2 YNNKEL (reference sequence). The CDR3 contains 14 residues. The V gene end was trimmed by 3 bases and the J gene end by 5 bases; junction bases not matched to a gene: 5. The chain's CDR3 is CASSQKTGVETQYF. In DNA, the CDR3 is TGTGCCAGCAGCCAGAAGACAGGGGTGGAGACCCAGTACTTC.

In its sample, this clonotype was seen a few times. The chain recombines TRBV7-8 with TRBJ2-6; D gene ambiguous. This CDR3 has 17 amino acids. The V end was cut by 1 base, the J end by 1 base, with 11 bases between. CDR1 and CDR2 (germline): SGHVS, FQNEAQ. Here the CDR3 reads CASSLVGQLSGANVLTF. In DNA, the CDR3 is TGTGCCAGCAGCTTAGTAGGGCAATTATCTGGGGCCAACGTCCTGACTTTC.

This clonotype occurred many times. The rearrangement links TRBV18 to TRBJ1-6; TRBD1 agrees at 7 bases. In germline, CDR1 is KGHSH, CDR2 LQKENI. There are 15 residues in the CDR3. V lost 1 base and J lost 12; bases outside the gene matches: 9. Here the CDR3 reads CASSPRDRDSGPLHF. CDR3 nucleotide sequence: TGTGCCAGCTCACCACGTGACAGGGATAGCGGACCCCTCCACTTT.

This clonotype was recorded many times. The V call is TRBV29-1, the J call TRBJ1-5, with D possibly matching TRBD1 (6 bases). With 1 base removed from V and 3 bases from J, the gap between germline ends came to 10 bases. The CDR3 is made up of 14 amino acids. Germline CDR1 is SQVTM and CDR2 is ANQGSEA. CDR3 protein: CSVEVGGNNQPQHF. The CDR3 DNA sequence: TGCAGCGTTGAAGTAGGGGGTAACAATCAGCCCCAGCATTTT.

There are a few counts of this clonotype. The chain uses TRBV7-9 and TRBJ2-1; TRBD1 might be the D (5 bases). Germline V lookup: CDR1 SEHNR, CDR2 FQNEAQ (reference sequence). The CDR3 has 12 amino acids. V was clipped by 5 bases and J by 5 bases, with 7 bases between them. The CDR3 reads CASSRQNNEQFF. The CDR3 region has the DNA TGTGCCAGCAGCAGACAGAACAATGAGCAGTTCTTC.

This clonotype occurred many times. J is TRBJ1-1 and V is TRBV20-1; D is unresolved. CDR3 length: 12 amino acids. Trimming took off 7 bases at V and 10 bases at J, with 19 bases between the two ends. Per germline, CDR1 DFQATT and CDR2 SNEGSKA (reference sequence). The CDR3 is CSESQDGRVAFF. The CDR3 nucleotides are TGCAGTGAAAGCCAGGATGGGCGTGTAGCTTTCTTT.

Many counts were recorded for this clonotype. This rearrangement joins TRBV6-5 to TRBJ1-4; tentatively, D is TRBD1 (6 bases). V shed 6 bases and J shed 7 bases, with 15 bases lying between them. This CDR3 region has 14 residues. Germline CDR1 MNHEY, CDR2 SVGAGI. CDR3 loop: CASSLQGRGEKLFF. The CDR3, as DNA: TGTGCCAGCAGCCTACAGGGTAGGGGTGAAAAACTGTTTTTT.

This clonotype came up many times. The chain couples TRBV5-1 to TRBJ1-6; no definite D call. CDR1 and CDR2 from the germline V gene are SGHRS and YFSETQ. The CDR3 is 15 residues long. Trimming shortened V by 0 bases and J by 6 bases, and 10 bases separated the two germline ends. The CDR3 bases are TGCGCCAGCAGCTTGGACTCACTGGGTAATTCACCCCTCCACTTT. As protein: CASSLDSLGNSPLHF.

This clonotype was observed at least ten times. The chain links TRBV18 to TRBJ2-2; D call uncertain. With 4 bases removed from V and 3 bases from J, the gap between germline ends came to 6 bases. Germline loops: CDR1 KGHSH, CDR2 LQKENI. The CDR3 extends over 13 amino acids. The CDR3 DNA follows: TGTGCCAGCTCACTAAGGGACACCGGGGAGCTGTTTTTT. It encodes CASSLRDTGELFF.

This clonotype has more than one count but fewer than ten. The genes are TRBV20-1 and TRBJ1-4; D might be TRBD1 (6 bases). The germline V gene has CDR1 DFQATT and CDR2 SNEGSKA (reference sequence). V was pared by 2 bases and J by 5 bases, with 9 bases between. There are 13 residues in the CDR3. CDR3: CSARPDRNEKLFF. CDR3 DNA sequence: TGCAGTGCTAGACCAGACAGGAATGAAAAACTGTTTTTT.

The V gene is TRBV9, the J gene TRBJ2-7; D possibly corresponds to TRBD2 (5 bases). Looked up from germline, CDR1 is SGDLS and CDR2 is YYNGEE. This CDR3 region has 16 residues. V was trimmed by 4 bases and J by 8 bases, leaving 25 bases between them. CDR3 residues: CASSPSGGVMGFKQYF. DNA of the CDR3: TGTGCCAGCAGCCCGTCAGGAGGAGTTATGGGGTTCAAGCAGTACTTC.

This clonotype was found many times. V is TRBV6-5 and J is TRBJ1-5, with D possibly matching TRBD1 (5 bases). V was pared by 6 bases and J by 3 bases, with 12 bases between. Germline values: CDR1 MNHEY, CDR2 SVGAGI. The CDR3 runs to 14 residues. The CDR3 region is CASRSQEYNQPQHF. The CDR3 coding sequence is TGTGCCAGCAGGTCACAGGAGTACAATCAGCCCCAGCATTTT.

There are many counts of this clonotype. This sequence joins TRBV4-1 and TRBJ1-1; perhaps TRBD1 as D (6 bases). Germline V gives CDR1 MGHRA, CDR2 YSYEKL. The CDR3 loop spans 15 amino acids. V gave up 3 bases and J gave up 1 base, with 12 bases separating them. CDR3 nucleotides: TGCGCCAGCAGCCATGCTACAGGGTCGAACACTGAAGCTTTCTTT. Encoded protein: CASSHATGSNTEAFF.

This clonotype was counted many times. This rearrangement joins TRBV5-4 to TRBJ2-3, with D tentatively TRBD1 or TRBD2 (5 bases each). Trimming left V 3 bases short and J 2 bases short, with 16 bases between. The length of the CDR3 is 16 residues. From germline, CDR1 is SGHNT and CDR2 YYREEE (reference sequence). The chain's CDR3 is CASSWAPEGFTDTQYF. CDR3 DNA: TGTGCCAGCAGCTGGGCCCCTGAGGGGTTCACAGATACGCAGTATTTT.

This clonotype was detected many times. The V gene is TRBV5-4, the J gene TRBJ1-6, with 7 bases matching TRBD1. This CDR3 region has 15 residues. Germline trimming cut 4 bases from V and 8 bases from J; bases unmatched to any gene: 9. Germline-derived CDR1 and CDR2 are SGHNT and YYREEE (reference sequence). The CDR3 DNA reads as TGTGCCAGCAGCCCTGGACAGGTTGGGGATTCACCCCTCCACTTT. Its protein product is CASSPGQVGDSPLHF. Drawing the rest from reference TRBV5-4 and TRBJ1-6, the complete variable domain is ETGVTQSPTHLIKTRGQQVTLRCSSQSGHNTVSWYQQALGQGPQFIFQYYREEENGRGNFPPRFSGLQFPNYSSELNVNALELDDSALYLCASSPGQVGDSPLHFGNGTRLTVT.

This rearrangement joins TRBV10-3 to TRBJ1-3, with D uncertain. Trimming stripped 4 bases from V and 1 base from J, with 8 bases between. The CDR3 spans 14 residues. Germline assignment: CDR1 ENHRY and CDR2 SYGVKD. CDR3 sequence reads: CAISGAGSGNTIYF. The CDR3 DNA is TGTGCCATCAGTGGGGCGGGATCTGGAAACACCATATATTTT.

Ten or more counts support this clonotype. The genes are TRBV20-1 and TRBJ1-4; 9 nucleotides agree with TRBD1. After removal of 4 bases from V and 6 bases from J, the junction contained 12 bases not matched to a gene. CDR3 length equals 16 residues. The germline V gene encodes CDR1 DFQATT and CDR2 SNEGSKA (reference sequence). The CDR3 DNA sequence: TGCAGTGCTATTCCAAACAGGGGGCCTTTGGATGAAAAACTGTTTTTT. Protein product: CSAIPNRGPLDEKLFF.

The sample holds a few counts of this clonotype. This chain links TRBV12-5 with TRBJ2-3; 8 bases match TRBD2. The CDR3 loop spans 13 amino acids. Germline V gives CDR1 LGHNT, CDR2 FRNRAP. V shed 10 bases and J 6 bases; nucleotides not matched to a gene: 9. The CDR3 coding sequence is TGTGCTACCGCGCGGGGGGCGGAGGATACGCAGTATTTT. This sequence encodes CATARGAEDTQYF.

DNA of the CDR3: TGTGCCAGCAGTGAACTAGCGGGGGACACCGGGGAGCTGTTTTTT. Translation gives CASSELAGDTGELFF. This chain uses TRBV6-5 with TRBJ2-2, with 11 bases that match TRBD2. The length of the CDR3 is 15 residues. In germline, CDR1 is MNHEY, CDR2 SVGAGI. V was clipped by 5 bases and J by 3 bases; unmatched bases: 2.

This clonotype turned up a few times. The V call is TRBV4-1, the J call TRBJ1-6, with D unresolved. CDR3 size: 15 residues. V dropped 0 bases and J dropped 7 bases, with 10 bases sitting between them. The germline gives CDR1 MGHRA, CDR2 YSYEKL. The CDR3 region has the DNA TGCGCCAGCAGCCAAGAACGACAATCAAATTCACCCCTCCACTTT. Translation: CASSQERQSNSPLHF.